This T cell receptor (beta chain) was profiled in a study of T-cell memory formation after mild COVID-19 listed by TCRdb under 2021. At the level of the whole study: Most TCR sequence clusters were specific to one of the two donors. T-cell clones expanding and contracting after mild COVID-19 in a couple of donors were tracked by longitudinal TCRalpha and TCRbeta repertoire sequencing. The cohort was made up of two young adult volunteers, one female and one male, who were previously healthy. On the study overall, not on this receptor specifically: The second-wave clones that peaked on day 37 were not confirmed to be SARS-CoV-2 specific. Some responding clones were found in pre-infection memory, which suggests that pre-existing cross-reactive memory T cells took part in the SARS-CoV-2 response. Clones contracting from day 15 to 85 had balanced CD4/CD8 phenotypes, while a second wave expanding from day 15 to 37 was biased towards CD4+. Contracting CD4+ clones were found mainly in CM and EM memory subsets, while CD8+ clones were enriched in EMRA. Only a couple of mild cases were covered by the study, and larger cohorts that include severe cases with pre-infection samples were considered necessary.

These reads were obtained on an Illumina NovaSeq 6000. Using 5'RACE with constant-segment primers, TCRalpha and TCRbeta cDNA libraries were constructed, with sample barcodes and unique molecular identifiers added in the process. Trizol reagent was used to extract RNA from every sample. Libraries were amplified in two PCR steps, with a second sample barcode and Illumina TruSeq adapters added in the second step. Libraries were sequenced on an Illumina NovaSeq with 2 x 150 bp paired-end reads. As for the original processing: The reads were demultiplexed and collapsed into UMI-guided consensus sequences using migec v1.2.7. Using mixcr v2.1.11, UMI consensuses were aligned to TRA and TRB V and J templates and then assembled into clonotypes. Expanded or contracted clonotypes were those called significant by both edgeR and NoisET, with noise models trained on biological replicates. For edgeR calls, a false discovery rate-adjusted p below 0.01 and a log2 fold-change threshold of 1 were applied. As an exploratory analysis of dynamics, max-normalized trajectories of the 1000 most abundant clonotypes were examined with PCA combined with hierarchical clustering. Each responding clone was given a CD4 or CD8 phenotype based on the CD4+ and CD8+ repertoires, which had been sequenced separately. In TCRdb, the public reads were trimmed at Q25 with fastp and aligned with MiXCR, with productive beta chains retained. One record per CDR3 amino acid sequence lists the most common genes and DNA. TCRdb, not the authors, supplied the V and J calls. A total of 550,000 to 600,000 distinct CDR3 sequences appear in this sample, roughly 22% of them only once. The ten largest clones add up to approximately 8.4% of the sample.

With regard to this clonotype: Its recognized antigen is unknown. Per-nucleotide qualities are absent, and no much larger clonotype sits a single base away.

From the cysteine up to the phenylalanine, the CDR3 has a length of 19 residues. The entry retains the CDR3 DNA only, 57 bases that are in frame from base 1. Relative to germline, V is missing 2 bases and J is missing 0 bases, with 11 bases of the junction outside any gene match. CDR1 and CDR2, looked up from the germline V gene, are KGHSH and LQKENI. Ficoll-Paque density gradient centrifugation was used to isolate PBMCs. The TCR sequence derives from an adult woman who had mild COVID-19 (a few samples of this study predate the infection). The sample titles of this study are shuffled in the database, so cell type and time point are left out; the donor was told from shared clones. The sample consisted of PBMCs or a T cell subset sorted from them (not recorded which). The chain joins TRBV18 to TRBJ2-3, and 10 junction bases match TRBD2. The encoded CDR3 is CASSPFWSGGAGSTDTQYF. The sequenced DNA is TGTGCCAGCTCACCATTTTGGAGCGGGGGGGCCGGAAGCACAGATACGCAGTATTTT.